There are many counts of the clone carrying this T cell receptor beta chain. These data originate in a study of Graves' ophthalmopathy and Graves' hyperthyroidism. Study details: No ophthalmopathy within 18 months of follow-up signified stable hyperthyroidism.

Germline V CDR1 and CDR2: ENHRY, SYGVKD. The CDR3 extends over 16 amino acids. V dropped 0 bases and J dropped 2 bases, with 13 bases sitting between them. The TCR beta CDR3 regions underwent amplification from RNA transcripts. First-round RT-PCR relied on HTBI primers, and a second-round multiplex PCR came next. TCRdb redid the calling of the multiplex PCR reads with MiXCR, one entry per CDR3 protein. This sample has roughly 600,000 distinct CDR3 sequences, with about two fifths found just once. The source material was peripheral blood or thyroid tissue (not recorded which). The receptor was derived from an adult man with Graves' hyperthyroidism. The chain has TRBV10-3 and TRBJ1-2, with D uncertain. The CDR3 sequence is CAISESWVSQNYGYTF. The CDR3 DNA reads TGTGCCATCAGTGAGTCTTGGGTTTCCCAAAACTATGGCTACACCTTC.